These 11 T cell receptor beta chains came from one sample sequenced in a study of control samples from healthy donors and cancer patients. Clones were read by immunoSEQ multiplex PCR, and TCRdb kept only the in-frame ones, dropping some. The sample includes about 60,000 clones, roughly 95% of them seen just once. The sequencing input was blood. The receptors derive from a young woman in good health.

The J gene is TRBJ1-1, the V gene TRBV30; the match to TRBD1 covers 9 bases. Trimming took 0 bases from V and 5 from J; bases not matched to a gene: 7. CDR1 and CDR2 from the germline V gene are GTSNPN and SVGIG (reference sequence). CDR3 length: 15 residues. The DNA for the CDR3 is TGTGCCTGGAGTGTTTTAGGACAGGGGCTAACTGAAGCTTTCTTT. Translation gives CAWSVLGQGLTEAFF.

The chain recombines TRBV23-1 with TRBJ2-3; D is unclear. TRBV23-1 is classed as an ORF, of uncertain function. The CDR3 has 11 residues. V lost 8 bases, J lost 5 bases, and 8 bases lay in between. The CDR3 sequence: CASPRGDTQYF. CDR3 nucleotide sequence: TGCGCCAGCCCCCGCGGAGATACGCAGTATTTT.

V and J are TRBV5-5 and TRBJ1-2; 10 bases are a match to TRBD1. Germline V gene lookup returns CDR1 SGHKS and CDR2 YYEKEE (reference sequence). The junction had 2 bases not matched to a gene; V was cut back by 4 bases and J by 2 bases. CDR3 length: 14 amino acids. The CDR3 sequence: CASSTGQGNYGYTF. CDR3 sequence (DNA): TGTGCCAGCAGCACGGGACAGGGGAACTATGGCTACACCTTC. Complete variable domain (other parts from reference TRBV5-5 and TRBJ1-2): DAGVTQSPTHLIKTRGQQVTLRCSPISGHKSVSWYQQVLGQGPQFIFQYYEKEERGRGNFPDRFSARQFPNYSSELNVNALLLGDSALYLCASSTGQGNYGYTFGSGTRLTVV.

The V call is TRBV3-1 (or the pseudogene TRBV3-2), the J call TRBJ1-4; D is ambiguous. Trimming removed 3 bases from V and 3 bases from J, with 14 bases in between. CDR3 length: 16 amino acids. Germline V gives CDR1 LGHDT, CDR2 YNNKEL (reference sequence). CDR3 nucleotides: TGTGCCAGCAGCCAGCTATTTATCGGGCCTAATGAAAAACTGTTTTTT. Amino acids: CASSQLFIGPNEKLFF.

V usage is TRBV6-1 and J usage is TRBJ1-2; 11 nucleotides match TRBD1. The germline V gene has CDR1 MNHNS and CDR2 SASEGT. Unmatched junction bases numbered 11, after V lost 1 base and J lost 7 bases. The CDR3 is 17 residues long. The CDR3: CASSEVLRGQGAPGYTF. CDR3 DNA: TGTGCCAGCAGTGAAGTACTACGCGGACAGGGGGCGCCTGGCTACACCTTC.

V usage is TRBV6-1 and J usage is TRBJ1-2, with D maybe TRBD1 (6 bases). The germline CDR1 and CDR2 sequences are MNHNS and SASEGT. This CDR3 has 17 amino acids. V was shortened by 2 bases and J by 7 bases, with 23 bases between the two germline ends. In DNA, the CDR3 is TGTGCCAGCAGTGAAACGGGTTGGTGGGGGCAAATAAGTGGCTACACCTTC. The encoded protein is CASSETGWWGQISGYTF.

The J gene is TRBJ1-4, the V gene TRBV25-1; TRBD1 is a possible D gene (5 bases). The CDR3 covers 15 residues. Deletions cut 5 bases from V and 8 bases from J, with 18 bases between. The germline CDR1 and CDR2 sequences are MGHDK and SYGVNS. CDR3 sequence (DNA): TGTGCCAGCAGTTCAACCGGGACGATTCGAGAAAAACTGTTTTTT. Translated: CASSSTGTIREKLFF. Combining the CDR3 with reference TRBV25-1 and TRBJ1-4 gives the whole variable domain EADIYQTPRYLVIGTGKKITLECSQTMGHDKMYWYQQDPGMELHLIHYSYGVNSTEKGDLSSESTVSRIRTEHFPLTLESARPSHTSQYLCASSSTGTIREKLFFGSGTQLSVL.

The chain recombines TRBV12-3 or TRBV12-4 with TRBJ2-1; D uncertain. This CDR3 contains 13 residues. With 8 bases removed from V and 4 bases from J, the gap between germline ends came to 12 bases. The CDR3 DNA follows: TGTGCCAGCCGCCCAGCAGAGTACAATGAGCAGTTCTTC. The encoded protein is CASRPAEYNEQFF.

The CDR3 bases are TGTGCCAGCAGCTGGGACCGGGACAGGGCCTTGAGGAACTATGGCTACACCTTC. This encodes CASSWDRDRALRNYGYTF. V and J are TRBV5-4 and TRBJ1-2; 9 positions match TRBD1. CDR1 and CDR2 (germline): SGHNT, YYREEE (reference sequence). The CDR3 consists of 18 residues. The junction had 14 bases not matched to a gene; V was cut back by 3 bases and J by 2 bases.

The chain is built from TRBV5-4 and TRBJ2-3; 8 nucleotides agree with TRBD2. CDR1 and CDR2 from the germline V gene are SGHNT and YYREEE (reference sequence). The CDR3 runs to 16 residues. V lost 5 bases to trimming and J lost 5 bases; unmatched junction nucleotides: 13. The CDR3 DNA reads TGTGCCAGCAGGATGGACCAGCGGGGGCCTGGAGATACGCAGTATTTT. Translated, it gives CASRMDQRGPGDTQYF.

The rearrangement links TRBV3-1 (or the pseudogene TRBV3-2) to TRBJ2-1; the match to TRBD2 covers 15 bases. Trimming at V came to 7 bases and at J to 7 bases, leaving 14 bases not matched to a gene. The CDR3 covers 18 residues. Germline CDR1 reads LGHDT; CDR2 reads YNNKEL (reference sequence). The CDR3, as DNA: TGTGCCAGCAAACAAGGGACTAGCGGGGGGTGGAAGTCGAATGAGCAGTTCTTC. Amino acid sequence: CASKQGTSGGWKSNEQFF.